These 19 T cell receptor beta chains share one sample of origin, sequenced in a study of blood T cell repertoires in COVID-19. Sequencing used immunoSEQ multiplex PCR; TCRdb keeps in-frame clones, though not all of them. Of some 100,000 clones listed, over 75% are singletons. The specimen sequenced was peripheral blood. These receptors originate from an older woman with acute or convalescent COVID-19.

The CDR3 region has the DNA TGTGCCAGCAGCCCAGGGACAGGGACTCTGCCCCAGCATTTT. Protein: CASSPGTGTLPQHF. The chain recombines TRBV28 with TRBJ1-5; TRBD1 aligns across 9 bases. The CDR3 spans 14 residues. V was pared by 6 bases and J by 9 bases, with 9 bases of the junction left unmatched. CDR1 and CDR2 from the germline V gene are MDHEN and SYDVKM.

This clone has more than one count but fewer than ten. The chain employs TRBV12-3 or TRBV12-4 and TRBJ1-5; D is ambiguous. V was cut by 3 bases and J by 7 bases, with 10 bases left in between. CDR3 size: 13 residues. In DNA form, the CDR3 reads TGTGCCAGCAGTTTGGGGAGTGGGCAGCCCCAGCATTTT. This gives the protein CASSLGSGQPQHF.

The chain carries TRBV28 and TRBJ2-5; perhaps TRBD2 as D (7 bases). The CDR3 covers 14 residues. Trimming cost V 8 bases and J 5 bases, with 18 bases left between them. Looked up from germline, CDR1 is MDHEN and CDR2 is SYDVKM. As DNA, the CDR3 is TGTGCCAGCTTCCAAGGGGGGGGCTCGGAGACCCAGTACTTC. Translation gives CASFQGGGSETQYF.

The rearrangement joins TRBV14 to TRBJ2-7, with 13 nucleotides matching TRBD2. V lost 4 bases to trimming and J lost 7 bases; unmatched junction nucleotides: 7. Germline assignment: CDR1 SGHDN and CDR2 FVKESK. This CDR3 has 15 residues. CDR3 nucleotides: TGTGCCAGCAGCCGAGGGACTAGCGGGATCCGAGAGCAGTACTTC. Its translation: CASSRGTSGIREQYF.

Comments on this clone: An end of the junction does not agree with germline; a read error may underlie this. The V gene is TRBV27, the J gene TRBJ1-1, with TRBD1 matching over 10 bases. There are 16 residues in the CDR3. The germline gives CDR1 MNHEY, CDR2 SMNVEV (reference sequence). The CDR3 sequence is CASSSGQGVMNTEAFF. In DNA, the CDR3 is TGTGCCAGCAGTTCAGGACAGGGGGTGATGAATACTGAAGCTTTCTTT.

The CDR3 sequence: CASSSHGTETTGELFF. CDR3 bases: TGTGCCAGCAGTTCTCACGGAACAGAAACCACCGGGGAGCTGTTTTTT. V is TRBV6-5 and J is TRBJ2-2; unclear D gene. Germline V gene sequence: CDR1 MNHEY, CDR2 SVGAGI. The CDR3 extends over 16 amino acids. Trimming removed 4 bases from V and 4 bases from J, with 16 bases in between.

This clone appeared a few times. The rearrangement joins TRBV11-2 to TRBJ2-3, with 7 bases aligning to TRBD2. Trimming removed 5 bases from V and 2 bases from J; junction bases left unmatched: 13. The CDR3 runs to 17 residues. The germline V gene has CDR1 SGHAT and CDR2 FQNNGV. The CDR3 DNA reads as TGTGCCAGCAGCCTGTACGCGGGGGTCGGGGACACAGATACGCAGTATTTT. Its protein product is CASSLYAGVGDTDTQYF.

Comments on this clone: The sample has other DNA sequences that encode this CDR3 too. This chain connects TRBV2 to TRBJ2-5; D is uncertain. Germline V gene data show CDR1 as SNHLY and CDR2 as FYNNEI. The CDR3 has 12 amino acids. V was clipped by 3 bases and J by 4 bases, with 6 bases between them. The CDR3 sequence: CASSEGRETQYF. The DNA of the CDR3 is TGTGCCAGCAGTGAGGGCAGAGAGACCCAGTACTTC.

This clone was recorded only once. The CDR3 DNA sequence: TGTGCCAGCAGTGCAGGGGGGTTGGCTAACTATGGCTACACCTTC. It yields the protein CASSAGGLANYGYTF. This chain uses TRBV28 with TRBJ1-2; 7 bases agree with TRBD1. The V gene end was trimmed by 5 bases and the J gene end by 0 bases; junction bases not matched to a gene: 6. The germline V gene has CDR1 MDHEN and CDR2 SYDVKM. The CDR3 is 15 residues long.

The chain employs TRBV18 and TRBJ2-7; 14 nucleotides match TRBD2. J gave up 6 bases and V 2 bases, and 6 bases lay outside the gene matches. This CDR3 spans 16 amino acids. Germline loops: CDR1 KGHSH, CDR2 LQKENI. The CDR3 nucleotides read TGTGCCAGCTCACCAGATGGGACTAGCGGGAGTGTCGAGCAGTACGTC. Encoded protein: CASSPDGTSGSVEQYV.

V usage is TRBV28 and J usage is TRBJ1-5; D unresolved. Germline assignment: CDR1 MDHEN and CDR2 SYDVKM. The V and J ends lost 3 bases and 2 bases respectively, with 11 bases between them. The CDR3 has 15 amino acids. The DNA for the CDR3 is TGTGCCAGCAGTTTGCAGGTCGGCGGCAATCAGCCCCAGCATTTT. It yields the protein CASSLQVGGNQPQHF.

The chain employs TRBV3-1 (or the pseudogene TRBV3-2) and TRBJ1-4; possible D gene TRBD1, 5 bases. Germline loops: CDR1 LGHDT, CDR2 YNNKEL (reference sequence). This CDR3 has 16 residues. The V end lost 3 bases, the J end lost 7 bases, and 18 bases lay between the germline ends. The CDR3 coding sequence is TGTGCCAGCAGCCATGCTACTCGGGACGGGGGTGAAAAACTGTTTTTT. Protein product: CASSHATRDGGEKLFF.

This chain uses TRBV18 with TRBJ2-3; D uncertain. CDR1 and CDR2 (germline): KGHSH, LQKENI. V shed 0 bases and J shed 5 bases, with 9 bases lying between them. The CDR3 consists of 14 residues. CDR3 DNA: TGTGCCAGCTCACCACCTGGCTTCCAAGATACGCAGTATTTT. This encodes CASSPPGFQDTQYF.

This rearrangement joins TRBV12-5 to TRBJ2-1; 12 bases fit TRBD2. The CDR3 runs 15 residues. J lost 6 bases, V lost 4 bases, and 4 bases had no gene match. Germline V gene lookup returns CDR1 LGHNT and CDR2 FRNRAP. CDR3 residues: CASGSPSGRANEQFF. CDR3 DNA sequence: TGTGCTAGTGGTTCGCCTAGCGGGAGGGCCAATGAGCAGTTCTTC. Filled out from reference TRBV12-5 and TRBJ2-1, the complete variable domain reads DARVTQTPRHKVTEMGQEVTMRCQPILGHNTVFWYRQTMMQGLELLAYFRNRAPLDDSGMPKDRFSAEMPDATLATLKIQPSEPRDSAVYFCASGSPSGRANEQFFGPGTRLTVL.

The V and J genes are TRBV28 and TRBJ2-7, with a tentative D call TRBD1 (6 bases). The V gene lost 6 bases and the J gene lost 5 bases, with 8 bases spanning the gap. Germline V gives CDR1 MDHEN, CDR2 SYDVKM. This CDR3 has 11 amino acids. DNA of the CDR3: TGTGCCAGCAGGAACAGGGACGAGCAGTACGTC. Amino acid sequence: CASRNRDEQYV.

This sequence joins TRBV6-5 and TRBJ2-2; TRBD1 might be the D (6 bases). The germline gives CDR1 MNHEY, CDR2 SVGAGI. The CDR3 has 13 amino acids. Trimming left V 5 bases short and J 6 bases short, with 10 bases between. Here the CDR3 DNA reads TGTGCCAGCAGTCCCAGGGGTCCCGGGGAGCTGTTTTTT. Translated: CASSPRGPGELFF.

The rearrangement joins TRBV19 to TRBJ2-7; 10 bases line up with TRBD2. CDR3 length: 15 amino acids. After removal of 3 bases from V and 9 bases from J, the junction contained 11 bases not matched to a gene. Germline V gives CDR1 LNHDA, CDR2 SQIVND (reference sequence). CDR3 sequence: CASSIGAGGPRGQYF. CDR3 DNA sequence: TGTGCCAGTAGTATCGGAGCGGGAGGGCCTCGAGGGCAGTACTTC.

V usage is TRBV30 and J usage is TRBJ2-5; D is possibly TRBD2 (7 bases). V lost 5 bases and J lost 2, with 27 bases in between. CDR3 length equals 18 residues. The germline gives CDR1 GTSNPN, CDR2 SVGIG (reference sequence). Here the CDR3 DNA reads TGTGCCTGGGGTCGGGGGGCGGGTCCTAACCCTAAGCAAGAGACCCAGTACTTC. Translated: CAWGRGAGPNPKQETQYF.

V and J are TRBV6-5 and TRBJ1-2; 7 bases are a match to TRBD1. The junction had 8 bases not matched to a gene; V was cut back by 7 bases and J by 6 bases. This CDR3 contains 13 residues. Germline V gene sequence: CDR1 MNHEY, CDR2 SVGAGI. The DNA for the CDR3 is TGTGCCAGCAACGAACAGGGGACGGATGGCTACACCTTC. Its translation: CASNEQGTDGYTF.